This T cell receptor (beta chain) stems from a study of tumor-infiltrating lymphocytes in primary liver carcinoma. Study-level background: Enrolled patients were male and female, aged 30 to 69 years. Roughly 3.5 to 8 million productive TCRbeta reads came from each sample, comparable across tissue types. General study points: A fraction of only about 7-25% of top clones appeared in all five tumor regions.

The germline gives CDR1 MNHNS, CDR2 SASEGT. The CDR3 spans 11 residues. A note on this clonotype: The target antigen is unknown. The germline gene is not matched at one end of the junction; a read error may be the cause.

Co-extraction of RNA and DNA was performed on about 20-32 mg of unsorted bulk tissue. Making TCR beta cDNA involved around 520 ng total RNA and a constant-region primer. ARM-PCR, slightly modified, supplied the TCR beta libraries through three nested multiplex PCR rounds. Amplification in the first two PCR rounds was performed using TRBV1-TRBV30 forward primers and a C-beta reverse primer for 9 to 11 cycles each. Each CDR3 protein gets one entry after TCRdb re-called the multiplex PCR reads with MiXCR. The sample carries about 70,000 distinct CDR3 sequences, 55% to 75% recorded once. The sequencing input was liver tumor tissue from sampling region 4. Regarding subset: tumor region T4, right-lateral pole. This chain links TRBV6-1 with TRBJ2-3, with D possibly TRBD2 on 6 matching bases. This TCR was sampled from a man in his forties or fifties with primary liver carcinoma and hepatitis B virus infection. The CDR3 nucleotides are TGTGTCAGCAGGCGGGACGATACGCAGTATTTT. Translation gives CVSRRDDTQYF.